The 26 T cell receptor beta chains below were found in one sample sequenced in a study of Ad26.COV2.S vaccination and SARS-CoV-2 variants. TCRdb's copy holds only in-frame clones and misses some; the assay was immunoSEQ multiplex PCR. Found here are 300,000 to 350,000 clones, about 87% of them singletons; the top ten hold approximately 5.9%. Treatment here: some 20 received Ad26.COV2.S at low or high dose, single or two shots; a few received placebo; per-sample allocation not given. All samples were drawn on day 63, counting from the first vaccine or placebo injection. Specimen: peripheral blood, collected in a trial of Ad26.COV2.S vaccine versus placebo. Receptor source: a person aged 18-60 years who received the Ad26.COV2.S COVID-19 vaccine or a placebo.

On this clone: Other DNA sequences of this sample code for an identical CDR3. The rearrangement uses TRBV28 and TRBJ1-2; no firm D call. Trimming pared 6 bases from V and 1 base from J, leaving 3 bases between. CDR1 MDHEN and CDR2 SYDVKM come from the germline V gene. The CDR3 runs 11 residues. The CDR3 DNA sequence: TGTGCCAGCAGCAGTAACTATGGCTACACCTTC. Residues: CASSSNYGYTF.

The chain uses TRBV5-5 and TRBJ2-1; the match to TRBD2 covers 9 bases. Germline V gives CDR1 SGHKS, CDR2 YYEKEE (reference sequence). The CDR3 has 15 residues. V lost 4 bases to trimming and J lost 9 bases; unmatched junction nucleotides: 11. The CDR3 DNA follows: TGTGCCAGCAGCCGAGTAGCGGGAGATGGGGTTGAGCAGTTCTTC. Translated: CASSRVAGDGVEQFF.

This chain uses TRBV28 with TRBJ2-5; 8 bases are shared with TRBD1. Per germline, CDR1 MDHEN and CDR2 SYDVKM. This CDR3 is built from 16 residues. Trimming took 1 base from V and 6 from J; bases not matched to a gene: 10. The DNA for the CDR3 is TGTGCCAGCAGTTTATCAGGTGGGGACAGGAGACAGACCCAGTACTTC. It codes for CASSLSGGDRRQTQYF.

The chain employs TRBV3-1 (or the pseudogene TRBV3-2) and TRBJ2-1, with a weak D call TRBD2 (5 bases). The germline V gene encodes CDR1 LGHDT and CDR2 YNNKEL (reference sequence). CDR3 size: 14 residues. V was cut by 1 base and J by 7 bases, with 11 bases left in between. The CDR3: CASSQVGSANEQFF. The CDR3 DNA reads TGTGCCAGCAGCCAAGTGGGTAGCGCGAATGAGCAGTTCTTC.

This chain connects TRBV11-2 to TRBJ2-1, with unresolved D. The germline V and J ends were trimmed by 5 bases and 8 bases, with 7 bases remaining between them. CDR3 size: 11 residues. CDR1 is SGHAT and CDR2 is FQNNGV in the germline V gene. This CDR3 is CASSIYDEQFF. As DNA, the CDR3 is TGTGCCAGCAGCATATACGATGAGCAGTTCTTC.

The V gene is TRBV5-4, the J gene TRBJ1-1; D is possibly TRBD1 (5 bases). Germline-derived CDR1 and CDR2 are SGHNT and YYREEE (reference sequence). The CDR3 spans 13 residues. The germline V and J ends were trimmed by 4 bases and 10 bases, with 17 bases remaining between them. In DNA, the CDR3 is TGTGCCAGCAGCGCGTTTCGGGAGGGGACAGCTTTCTTT. It specifies CASSAFREGTAFF.

The chain is built from TRBV14 and TRBJ2-6; D not resolved. CDR1 is SGHDN, CDR2 FVKESK, per germline. The CDR3 is 16 residues long. V was shortened by 1 base and J by 0 bases, with 7 bases between the two germline ends. In DNA, the CDR3 is TGTGCCAGCAGCCAAGCCCTATCCTCTGGGGCCAACGTCCTGACTTTC. Protein: CASSQALSSGANVLTF.

The chain is built from TRBV6-1 and TRBJ2-7, with D tentatively TRBD2 (5 bases). This CDR3 contains 14 residues. The ends were cut back, 2 bases at V and 0 bases at J, with 8 bases in the middle. Germline V lookup: CDR1 MNHNS, CDR2 SASEGT. CDR3 DNA: TGTGCCAGCAGTGAACGGGGTAGCTCCTACGAGCAGTACTTC. It is translated as CASSERGSSYEQYF.

The chain uses TRBV3-1 (or the pseudogene TRBV3-2) and TRBJ1-3; TRBD1 is a possible D gene (6 bases). V dropped 4 bases and J dropped 4 bases, with 14 bases sitting between them. Per the germline V gene, CDR1 is LGHDT and CDR2 is YNNKEL (reference sequence). The CDR3 contains 15 residues. CDR3: CASSLWGQEGNTIYF. For the CDR3, the DNA is TGTGCCAGCAGCCTTTGGGGGCAGGAAGGAAACACCATATATTTT.

V usage is TRBV6-2 or TRBV6-3 and J usage is TRBJ1-2; D is uncertain. V lost 2 bases to trimming and J lost 2 bases, with 3 bases between them. The CDR3 contains 12 residues. Germline CDR1 reads MNHEY; CDR2 reads SVGEGT. The CDR3 reads CASSYTNYGYTF. CDR3 nucleotide sequence: TGTGCCAGCAGTTACACCAACTATGGCTACACCTTC.

J is TRBJ2-7 and V is TRBV10-3; D is perhaps TRBD2 (5 bases). CDR1 is ENHRY and CDR2 is SYGVKD in the germline V gene. Trimming shortened V by 10 bases and J by 0 bases, and 16 bases separated the two germline ends. This CDR3 contains 14 residues. The CDR3 region has the DNA TGTGCCAGCAGAGTTGGACTTACCTCCTACGAGCAGTACTTC. This encodes CASRVGLTSYEQYF.

This clone was detected only once. The chain combines TRBV19 with TRBJ1-2, with 9 bases fitting TRBD1. The CDR3 sequence is 15 residues long. The J segment lost 0 bases and the V segment lost 4 bases, leaving 3 bases of the junction unmatched. CDR1 and CDR2 from the germline V gene are LNHDA and SQIVND (reference sequence). CDR3 nucleotide sequence: TGTGCCAGTAGTACCGACAGGGGGTCTAACTATGGCTACACCTTC. This encodes CASSTDRGSNYGYTF. Drawing the rest from reference TRBV19 and TRBJ1-2, the complete variable domain is DGGITQSPKYLFRKEGQNVTLSCEQNLNHDAMYWYRQDPGQGLRLIYYSQIVNDFQKGDIAEGYSVSREKKESFPLTVTSAQKNPTAFYLCASSTDRGSNYGYTFGSGTRLTVV.

The J gene is TRBJ1-6, the V gene TRBV5-4; 7 positions match TRBD1. V was clipped by 3 bases and J by 9 bases; unmatched bases: 12. The CDR3 is 16 residues long. Germline loops: CDR1 SGHNT, CDR2 YYREEE (reference sequence). This CDR3 is CASSSGLTGRPSPLHF. Here the CDR3 DNA reads TGTGCCAGCAGCTCCGGGCTGACAGGGAGGCCTTCACCCCTCCACTTT.

The rearrangement uses TRBV30 and TRBJ1-2; 7 bases agree with TRBD1. The CDR3 sequence is 13 residues long. Losses at the gene ends were 1 base for V and 7 bases for J; bases not matched to a gene: 6. Germline V gene data show CDR1 as GTSNPN and CDR2 as SVGIG (reference sequence). CDR3: CAWSGQGGSGYTF. CDR3 coding DNA: TGTGCCTGGAGTGGACAGGGCGGATCTGGCTACACCTTC.

This chain connects TRBV25-1 to TRBJ1-2; TRBD1 aligns across 7 bases. Germline V gene lookup returns CDR1 MGHDK and CDR2 SYGVNS. CDR3 length: 17 amino acids. Unmatched junction bases numbered 10, after V lost 3 bases and J lost 0 bases. The CDR3 nucleotides read TGTGCCAGCAGTGAGGAAGGCAGGGGGAGATCTAACTATGGCTACACCTTC. Amino acids: CASSEEGRGRSNYGYTF.

The chain recombines TRBV4-2 with TRBJ1-1; D is unresolved. In germline, CDR1 is LGHNA, CDR2 YNFKEQ. Trimming took 3 bases from V and 1 from J, leaving 9 bases between them. The CDR3 covers 14 residues. DNA of the CDR3: TGTGCCAGCAGCCAGCAGACCCAGAACACTGAAGCTTTCTTT. It yields the protein CASSQQTQNTEAFF.

The chain links TRBV4-1 to TRBJ2-4; no clear D. The V gene's germline CDR1 is MGHRA and CDR2 YSYEKL. The V end was cut by 8 bases, the J end by 0 bases, with 14 bases between. The CDR3 is made up of 15 amino acids. CDR3 sequence reads: CASLAVLGAKNIQYF. In nucleotides, the CDR3 is TGCGCCAGCTTGGCAGTCTTGGGAGCCAAAAACATTCAGTACTTC.

This clone was recorded only once. This chain connects TRBV15 to TRBJ1-2; D is ambiguous. The CDR3 has 14 amino acids. The V gene's germline CDR1 is LNHNV and CDR2 YYDKDF (reference sequence). V was clipped by 0 bases and J by 3 bases, with 8 bases between them. CDR3: CATSRDSTDYGYTF. DNA of the CDR3: TGTGCCACCAGCAGAGATAGTACCGACTATGGCTACACCTTC.

Only one count was recorded for this clone. The chain recombines TRBV6-5 with TRBJ2-7, with TRBD2 as a possible D gene (5 bases). The CDR3 length is 16 residues. Germline V gene data show CDR1 as MNHEY and CDR2 as SVGAGI. Trimming took off 0 bases at V and 0 bases at J, with 12 bases between the two ends. CDR3 sequence: CASSYSTGSSSYEQYF. DNA for the CDR3: TGTGCCAGCAGTTACTCGACGGGGTCGTCCTCCTACGAGCAGTACTTC.

The chain couples TRBV25-1 to TRBJ1-3; D unresolved. Germline assignment: CDR1 MGHDK and CDR2 SYGVNS. Trimming removed 7 bases at V and 6 bases at J, with 4 bases between. The CDR3 covers 10 residues. CDR3 bases: TGTGCCAGCAAACTAAACACCATATATTTT. As protein: CASKLNTIYF.

This clone was counted only a few times. V is TRBV19 and J is TRBJ2-7; D is unclear. The CDR3 loop spans 11 amino acids. CDR1 LNHDA and CDR2 SQIVND come from the germline V gene (reference sequence). Trimming pared 5 bases from V and 3 bases from J, leaving 5 bases between. The CDR3 protein is CASSGIYEQYF. The CDR3 DNA follows: TGTGCCAGTAGTGGGATCTACGAGCAGTACTTC.

This rearrangement joins TRBV18 to TRBJ1-5; D call uncertain. Germline V CDR1 and CDR2: KGHSH, LQKENI. The length of the CDR3 is 14 residues. Trimming removed 4 bases from V and 1 base from J, with 8 bases in between. The CDR3 region is CASSLEQSNQPQHF. The CDR3 DNA follows: TGTGCCAGCTCACTAGAACAGAGCAATCAGCCCCAGCATTTT.

The chain recombines TRBV5-5 with TRBJ1-2, with D possibly matching TRBD1 (6 bases). The CDR3 is 13 amino acids. V dropped 3 bases and J dropped 3 bases, with 9 bases sitting between them. Looked up from germline, CDR1 is SGHKS and CDR2 is YYEKEE (reference sequence). The CDR3 sequence is CASSWRGDYGYTF. The CDR3 nucleotides read TGTGCCAGCAGCTGGAGGGGGGACTATGGCTACACCTTC. Based on the CDR3 plus reference TRBV5-5 and TRBJ1-2, the full variable domain is DAGVTQSPTHLIKTRGQQVTLRCSPISGHKSVSWYQQVLGQGPQFIFQYYEKEERGRGNFPDRFSARQFPNYSSELNVNALLLGDSALYLCASSWRGDYGYTFGSGTRLTVV.

The V call is TRBV28, the J call TRBJ2-7; 7 bases map to TRBD1. The CDR3 is made up of 14 amino acids. V trimming: 10 bases; J trimming: 0 bases; junction bases outside the gene matches: 9. Germline V gives CDR1 MDHEN, CDR2 SYDVKM. CDR3 nucleotide sequence: TGTGCCATCAACCTACAGGGGAGCTCCTACGAGCAGTACTTC. Protein sequence: CAINLQGSSYEQYF.

J is TRBJ2-7 and V is TRBV28, with a possible D match to TRBD1 (6 bases). CDR1 is MDHEN, CDR2 SYDVKM, per germline. The CDR3 extends over 13 amino acids. Trimming removed 7 bases from V and 0 bases from J, with 10 bases in between. In DNA form, the CDR3 reads TGTGCCAGCAACCTACAGGGCTCCTACGAGCAGTACTTC. Residues: CASNLQGSYEQYF.

In regard to this clone: The junction departs from germline at one end; a sequencing error may be responsible. The gene calls are TRBV27 and TRBJ1-1, with 12 bases lining up with TRBD1. Germline CDR1 and CDR2: MNHEY and SMNVEV (reference sequence). CDR3 length: 17 amino acids. CDR3 DNA sequence: TGTGCCAGCACTTTAGAGGGGACAGGGGGCAGGTTCACTGAAGCTTTCTTT. This sequence encodes CASTLEGTGGRFTEAFF.